This T cell receptor (beta chain) was identified during a study of shared clonotypes between healthy human individuals. General study findings and limits: Relative to their counterparts shared across all four donors, non-shared clonotypes exhibited diminished generation probabilities.

This clone was picked up one time. Its target is unknown. Germline lookup yields CDR1 MNHEY and CDR2 SVGAGI. This CDR3 contains 13 residues. V shed 7 bases and J shed 0 bases, with 9 bases lying between them. Original processing notes: Filtering differed because ImmunoSEQ produced junction-only sequences that carried no quality scores. Clones were read by immunoSEQ multiplex PCR, and TCRdb kept only the in-frame ones, dropping some. The V and J calls and clone size are taken from that table; D and trimming were inferred from the DNA. The sample holds about 710,000 clones, around 73% seen once. The receptor was derived from a woman aged 30 to 39 in good health. The chain links TRBV6-5 to TRBJ1-1; D gene ambiguous. What was sequenced was memory CD4+ T cells sorted from blood. Indicated subset: CD45RA-negative fraction. CDR3 DNA: TGTGCCAGCACCCTGTCGGTGAACACTGAAGCTTTCTTT. Encoded protein: CASTLSVNTEAFF.